The following is a T cell receptor (beta chain) sequence with its context. Its specificity is not known. The source of the sample is a study of OX40 agonist ivuxolimab in advanced cancers. The study's findings and limits: Some nonresponders also had low normalized T-cell clonal expansion.

The protocol was immunoSEQ multiplex PCR, while the TCRdb copy is restricted to in-frame clones and leaves out a portion. The table includes approximately 16,000 clones, roughly 79% detected once. The investigators sampled blood at baseline, at cycle 4 day 1, and at cycle 7 day 1. The sequencing here drew on CD4+ or CD8+ T cells sorted from blood, taken in a trial of the OX40 agonist ivuxolimab. The sequence derives from an adult with an advanced solid tumor such as melanoma, head and neck, liver or kidney cancer.

CDR3 DNA sequence: TGTGCCAGCAGTTTGTCTGGACCACCCCCGTACAATGAGCAGTTCTTC. This translates into CASSLSGPPPYNEQFF. V and J are TRBV6-4 and TRBJ2-1; the D is unclear. CDR1 is MRHNA and CDR2 is SNTAGT in the germline V gene. V shed 5 bases and J shed 4 bases, with 18 bases lying between them. The CDR3 runs to 16 residues.